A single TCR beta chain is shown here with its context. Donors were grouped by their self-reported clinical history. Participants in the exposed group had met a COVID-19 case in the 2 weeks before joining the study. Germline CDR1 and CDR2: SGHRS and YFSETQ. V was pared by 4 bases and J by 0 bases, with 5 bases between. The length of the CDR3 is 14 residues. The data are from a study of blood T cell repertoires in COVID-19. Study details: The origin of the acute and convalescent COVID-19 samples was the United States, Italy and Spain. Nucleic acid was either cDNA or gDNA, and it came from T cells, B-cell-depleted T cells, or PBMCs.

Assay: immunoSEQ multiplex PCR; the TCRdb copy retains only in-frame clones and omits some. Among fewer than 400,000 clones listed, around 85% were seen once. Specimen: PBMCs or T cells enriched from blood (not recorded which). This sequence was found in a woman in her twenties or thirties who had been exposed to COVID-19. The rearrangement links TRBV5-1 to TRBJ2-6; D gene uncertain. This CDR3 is CASSLYSGANVLTF. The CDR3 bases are TGCGCCAGCAGCCTGTACTCTGGGGCCAACGTCCTGACTTTC.